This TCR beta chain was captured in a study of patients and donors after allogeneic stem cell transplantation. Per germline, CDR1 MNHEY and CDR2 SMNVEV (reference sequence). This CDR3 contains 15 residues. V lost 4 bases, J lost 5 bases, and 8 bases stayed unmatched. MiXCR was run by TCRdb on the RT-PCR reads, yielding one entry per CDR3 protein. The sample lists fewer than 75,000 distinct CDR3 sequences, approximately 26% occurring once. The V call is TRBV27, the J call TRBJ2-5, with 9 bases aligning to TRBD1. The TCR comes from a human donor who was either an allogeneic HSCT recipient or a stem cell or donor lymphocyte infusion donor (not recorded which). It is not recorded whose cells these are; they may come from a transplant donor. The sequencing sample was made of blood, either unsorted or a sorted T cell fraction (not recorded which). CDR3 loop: CASSSWTGEGETQYF. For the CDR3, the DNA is TGTGCCAGCAGTTCCTGGACAGGGGAAGGGGAGACCCAGTACTTC.